Listed below are T cell receptor beta chains from one sample, sequenced in a study of cytomegalovirus exposure and HLA in healthy donors. Profiled with immunoSEQ multiplex PCR; TCRdb holds only in-frame clones, not every one. The table has a few hundred thousand clones, 80% to 90% seen once. Source material: PBMCs. These receptors all stem from a woman aged 18-29 years in good health and CMV-seronegative. Both conserved end residues are part of each CDR3. D genes are given only for firm matches. Clone size is not always given. Where it is, it says once, few, many or a class for expanded clones.

J: TRBJ1-5
V: TRBV6-1
size: NA
D: NA
CDR3: CASSDRESNQPQHF
DNA: TGTGCCAGCAGTGATCGGGAGAGCAATCAGCCCCAGCATTTT

J: TRBJ1-2
V: TRBV5-4
size: NA
D: TRBD1
CDR3: CASSIQGADGYTF
DNA: TGTGCCAGCAGCATACAGGGGGCGGATGGCTACACCTTC

J: TRBJ2-1
V: TRBV7-2
size: NA
D: NA
CDR3: CASSLLLGRPNEQFF
DNA: TGTGCCAGCAGCTTACTGCTAGGCCGTCCCAATGAGCAGTTCTTC

J: TRBJ2-5
V: TRBV5-1
size: NA
D: TRBD2
CDR3: CASSPGTSGRLETQYF
DNA: TGCGCCAGCAGCCCAGGGACTAGCGGCCGCCTGGAGACCCAGTACTTC

J: TRBJ2-1
V: TRBV5-1
size: NA
D: NA
CDR3: CASSRDLSSYNEQFF
DNA: TGCGCCAGCAGCCGGGACTTGAGCTCCTACAATGAGCAGTTCTTC

J: TRBJ1-1
V: TRBV6-5
size: NA
D: NA
CDR3: CASSQWQEGAEAFF
DNA: TGTGCCAGCAGTCAATGGCAGGAGGGCGCTGAAGCTTTCTTT

J: TRBJ2-7
V: TRBV25-1
size: NA
D: TRBD2
CDR3: CASSESSGGALEQYF
DNA: TGTGCCAGCAGTGAATCGAGCGGGGGGGCCCTTGAGCAGTACTTC

J: TRBJ1-1
V: TRBV27
size: NA
D: TRBD1
CDR3: CASSSTGDTEAFF
DNA: TGTGCCAGCAGTTCGACAGGGGACACTGAAGCTTTCTTT

J: TRBJ1-5
V: TRBV6-1
size: once
D: NA
CDR3: CASSVEQHNQPQHF
DNA: TGTGCCAGCAGTGTGGAACAGCACAATCAGCCCCAGCATTTT

J: TRBJ1-5
V: TRBV21-1
size: NA
D: NA
CDR3: CASSKAYSMEPQHF
DNA: TGTGCCAGCAGCAAAGCTTACAGTATGGAGCCCCAGCATTTT

J: TRBJ2-1
V: TRBV15
size: NA
D: NA
CDR3: CATRGGGNNEQFF
DNA: TGTGCCACCAGAGGGGGGGGGAACAATGAGCAGTTCTTC

J: TRBJ2-7
V: TRBV27
size: NA
D: NA
CDR3: CASSLSWGGRHEQYF
DNA: TGTGCCAGCAGTTTATCGTGGGGGGGCCGCCACGAGCAGTACTTC

J: TRBJ2-7
V: TRBV6-5
size: NA
D: TRBD1
CDR3: CASSRDRGSGEQYF
DNA: TGTGCCAGCAGTAGGGACAGGGGGTCCGGCGAGCAGTACTTC

J: TRBJ1-1
V: TRBV6-6
size: NA
D: TRBD1
CDR3: CASSRLGTGLNTEAFF
DNA: TGTGCCAGCAGCCGGTTAGGGACAGGCCTCAACACTGAAGCTTTCTTT

J: TRBJ2-3
V: TRBV9
size: NA
D: TRBD2
CDR3: CASSVLLAGADTQYF
DNA: TGTGCCAGCAGCGTATTGCTAGCGGGGGCCGATACGCAGTATTTT

J: TRBJ1-1
V: TRBV5-6
size: NA
D: NA
CDR3: CASTIGEGVNTEAFF
DNA: TGTGCCAGCACCATTGGGGAGGGGGTGAACACTGAAGCTTTCTTT

J: TRBJ2-7
V: TRBV6-1
size: NA
D: TRBD2
CDR3: CASRIGLAGEQYF
DNA: TGTGCCAGCAGAATAGGACTAGCTGGCGAGCAGTACTTC

J: TRBJ2-5
V: TRBV2
size: NA
D: TRBD2
CDR3: CASRGGEKETQYF
DNA: TGTGCCAGCAGGGGGGGGGAGAAAGAGACCCAGTACTTC

J: TRBJ2-1
V: TRBV9
size: NA
D: NA
CDR3: CASSVGSAHYNEQFF
DNA: TGTGCCAGCAGCGTAGGGTCCGCGCACTACAATGAGCAGTTCTTC

J: TRBJ2-5
V: TRBV23-1
size: NA
D: NA
CDR3: CASSQSWPGETQYF
DNA: TGCGCCAGCAGTCAATCGTGGCCAGGGGAGACCCAGTACTTC

J: TRBJ1-1
V: TRBV29-1
size: NA
D: NA
CDR3: CSVELQMNTEAFF
DNA: TGCAGCGTTGAATTGCAGATGAACACTGAAGCTTTCTTT

J: TRBJ1-5
V: TRBV6-5
size: NA
D: NA
CDR3: CASSYGGNPGQPQHF
DNA: TGTGCCAGCAGTTACGGCGGGAACCCGGGTCAGCCCCAGCATTTT

J: TRBJ1-1
V: TRBV28
size: NA
D: NA
CDR3: CASRISQVAEAFF
DNA: TGTGCCAGTAGAATAAGTCAGGTAGCTGAAGCTTTCTTT

J: TRBJ1-2
V: TRBV6-5
size: NA
D: NA
CDR3: CASSYSKGYNYGYTF
DNA: TGTGCCAGCAGTTACAGTAAGGGGTATAACTATGGCTACACCTTC

J: TRBJ1-5
V: TRBV4-1
size: NA
D: NA
CDR3: CASSPGLFSNQPQHF
DNA: TGCGCCAGCAGCCCGGGACTGTTTAGCAATCAGCCCCAGCATTTT

J: TRBJ2-3
V: TRBV27
size: NA
D: NA
CDR3: CASYNTDTQYF
DNA: TGTGCCAGCTATAACACAGATACGCAGTATTTT

J: TRBJ2-1
V: TRBV5-1
size: NA
D: NA
CDR3: CASSLASRASSYNEQFF
DNA: TGCGCCAGCAGCTTGGCCTCCAGGGCGAGCTCCTACAATGAGCAGTTCTTC

J: TRBJ2-7
V: TRBV14
size: NA
D: NA
CDR3: CASSQGPGRGYEQYF
DNA: TGTGCCAGCAGCCAAGGCCCCGGCAGGGGCTACGAGCAGTACTTC

J: TRBJ2-7
V: TRBV10-1
size: NA
D: NA
CDR3: CASSESILGGQYF
DNA: TGCGCCAGCAGTGAGTCTATTTTGGGGGGGCAGTACTTC

J: TRBJ2-7
V: TRBV5-1
size: NA
D: NA
CDR3: CASGSEGRRYEQYF
DNA: TGCGCCAGCGGGTCCGAGGGCCGGAGGTACGAGCAGTACTTC

J: TRBJ1-2
V: TRBV18
size: NA
D: TRBD1
CDR3: CASSPDRGSTGYGYTF
DNA: TGTGCCAGCTCACCGGACAGGGGATCGACGGGCTATGGCTACACCTTC

J: TRBJ2-1
V: TRBV7-3
size: NA
D: NA
CDR3: CASSLTRDFYNEQFF
DNA: TGTGCCAGCAGCTTAACCCGGGACTTCTACAATGAGCAGTTCTTC

J: TRBJ2-1
V: TRBV5-1
size: NA
D: NA
CDR3: CASSLSRQSNEQFF
DNA: TGCGCCAGCAGCTTGTCGAGGCAGTCCAATGAGCAGTTCTTC

J: TRBJ1-1
V: TRBV5-1
size: NA
D: NA
CDR3: CASSRFPSRDTEAFF
DNA: TGCGCCAGCAGTCGCTTTCCTTCAAGAGACACTGAAGCTTTCTTT

J: TRBJ1-2
V: TRBV6-5
size: once
D: TRBD1
CDR3: CASSSRTGANYGYTF
DNA: TGTGCCAGCAGTTCCCGGACAGGGGCGAACTATGGCTACACCTTC

J: TRBJ2-5
V: TRBV11-2
size: NA
D: NA
CDR3: CASNRGGQETQYF
DNA: TGTGCCAGCAACCGAGGGGGACAAGAGACCCAGTACTTC

J: TRBJ1-3
V: TRBV10-3
size: NA
D: TRBD1
CDR3: CAISEGLDRGGNTIYF
DNA: TGTGCCATCAGTGAGGGTTTGGACAGGGGTGGAAACACCATATATTTT

J: TRBJ1-5
V: TRBV4-1
size: once
D: NA
CDR3: CASSQEPGVNQPQHF
DNA: TGCGCCAGCAGCCAGGAACCAGGGGTTAATCAGCCCCAGCATTTT

J: TRBJ2-5
V: TRBV15
size: NA
D: NA
CDR3: CATSSSEETQYF
DNA: TGTGCCACCAGCAGTTCGGAAGAGACCCAGTACTTC

J: TRBJ2-7
V: TRBV15
size: once
D: TRBD2
CDR3: CATSRLGGSSYEQYF
DNA: TGTGCCACCAGCAGATTGGGGGGGAGCTCCTACGAGCAGTACTTC

J: TRBJ2-1
V: TRBV7-7
size: once
D: NA
CDR3: CASSQFLAGHPYNEQFF
DNA: TGTGCCAGCAGCCAATTTCTTGCGGGGCACCCCTACAATGAGCAGTTCTTC

J: TRBJ2-5
V: TRBV4-1
size: NA
D: NA
CDR3: CASSQFSRVPRGETQYF
DNA: TGCGCCAGCAGCCAATTTTCCCGGGTCCCCAGGGGAGAGACCCAGTACTTC

J: TRBJ2-7
V: TRBV5-1
size: NA
D: TRBD1
CDR3: CASSYHKDRGNYEQYF
DNA: TGCGCCAGCAGCTACCACAAGGACAGGGGGAACTACGAGCAGTACTTC

J: TRBJ1-1
V: TRBV2
size: NA
D: TRBD1
CDR3: CASNEGAATRPSEAFF
DNA: TGTGCCAGCAATGAGGGGGCGGCTACCCGGCCCTCTGAAGCTTTCTTT

J: TRBJ2-7
V: TRBV6-5
size: NA
D: NA
CDR3: CASRLKTDSYEQYF
DNA: TGTGCCAGCAGACTTAAGACAGACTCCTACGAGCAGTACTTC

J: TRBJ2-3
V: TRBV9
size: NA
D: TRBD2
CDR3: CASSVGEGLTDTQYF
DNA: TGTGCCAGCAGCGTAGGAGAGGGACTAACAGATACGCAGTATTTT

J: TRBJ2-3
V: TRBV7-3
size: NA
D: TRBD2
CDR3: CASSYWGGKGTDTQYF
DNA: TGTGCCAGCAGCTATTGGGGGGGGAAGGGCACAGATACGCAGTATTTT

J: TRBJ1-5
V: TRBV19
size: NA
D: NA
CDR3: CASSILANQPQHF
DNA: TGTGCCAGTAGTATCTTAGCTAATCAGCCCCAGCATTTT

J: TRBJ2-7
V: TRBV13
size: NA
D: TRBD2
CDR3: CASSLNLGLASYEQYF
DNA: TGTGCCAGCAGCTTAAATCTGGGACTAGCGTCCTACGAGCAGTACTTC